This T cell receptor (beta chain) appears in the sequencing data of a study of human T cells and chemical hapten exposure. In TCRdb, the RACE reads were re-called with MiXCR into one record per CDR3 protein. The profile shows tens of thousands of distinct CDR3 sequences, around 7% of them singletons. The time point was: pre-sensitization, week 0. Treatment reported: therapeutic diphenylcyclopropenone sensitization with weekly scalp DPC. Non-pregnant alopecia patients aged 18 to 70, suitable for DPC therapy. The V and J ends lost 8 bases and 1 base, in that order; junction bases with no gene match: 4. CDR1 is SNHLY, CDR2 FYNNEI, per germline. This CDR3 spans 14 amino acids.

The TCR comes from a woman aged 25 to 45 with alopecia areata. Some clones in this sample may be carry-over from other donors' samples. Sequenced material: whole blood, taken in connection with sensitization to the hapten diphenylcyclopropenone (DPC). The genes are TRBV2 and TRBJ2-2; TRBD2 aligns across 7 bases. CDR3 amino acids: CASFQRGNTGELFF. As DNA, the CDR3 is TGTGCCAGCTTCCAGCGGGGGAACACCGGGGAGCTGTTTTTT.